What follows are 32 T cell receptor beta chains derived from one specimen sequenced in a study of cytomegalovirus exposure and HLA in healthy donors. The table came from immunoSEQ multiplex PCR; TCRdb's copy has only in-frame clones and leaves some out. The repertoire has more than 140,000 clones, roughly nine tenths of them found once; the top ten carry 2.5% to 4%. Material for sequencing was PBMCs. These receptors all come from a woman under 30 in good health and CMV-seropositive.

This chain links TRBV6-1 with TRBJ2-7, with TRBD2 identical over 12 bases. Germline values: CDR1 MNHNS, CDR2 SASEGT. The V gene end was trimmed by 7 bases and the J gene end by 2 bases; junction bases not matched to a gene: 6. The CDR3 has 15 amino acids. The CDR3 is CASTKTSGSPYEQYF. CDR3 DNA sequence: TGTGCCAGCACTAAGACTAGCGGGAGCCCCTACGAGCAGTACTTC.

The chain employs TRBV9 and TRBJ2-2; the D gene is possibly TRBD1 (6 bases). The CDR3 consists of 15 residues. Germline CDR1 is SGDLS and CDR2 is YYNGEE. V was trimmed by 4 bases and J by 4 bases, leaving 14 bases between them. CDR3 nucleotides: TGTGCCAGCAGCTCGAGTCAGGGGCTCACCGGGGAGCTGTTTTTT. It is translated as CASSSSQGLTGELFF.

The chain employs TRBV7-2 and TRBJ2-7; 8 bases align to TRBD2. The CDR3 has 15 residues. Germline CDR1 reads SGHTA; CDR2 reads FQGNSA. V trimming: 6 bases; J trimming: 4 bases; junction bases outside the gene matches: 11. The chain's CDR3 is CASRLAGGGHYEQYF. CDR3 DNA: TGTGCCAGCAGGCTGGCGGGAGGAGGGCATTACGAGCAGTACTTC.

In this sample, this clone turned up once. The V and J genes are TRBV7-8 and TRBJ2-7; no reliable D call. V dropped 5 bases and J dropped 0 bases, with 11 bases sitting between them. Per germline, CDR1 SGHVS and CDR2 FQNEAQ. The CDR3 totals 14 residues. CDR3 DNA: TGTGCCAGCAGCCCGTTCGGGTACTCCTACGAGCAGTACTTC. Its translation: CASSPFGYSYEQYF.

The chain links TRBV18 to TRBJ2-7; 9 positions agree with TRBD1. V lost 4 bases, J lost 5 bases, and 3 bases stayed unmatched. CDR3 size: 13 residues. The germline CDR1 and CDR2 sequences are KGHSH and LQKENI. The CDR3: CASSRRDRDEQYF. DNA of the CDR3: TGTGCCAGCTCACGCCGGGACAGGGACGAGCAGTACTTC.

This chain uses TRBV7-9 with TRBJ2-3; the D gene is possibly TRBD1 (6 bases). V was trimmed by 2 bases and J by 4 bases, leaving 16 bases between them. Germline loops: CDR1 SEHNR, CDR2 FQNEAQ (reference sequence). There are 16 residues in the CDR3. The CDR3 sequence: CASSLPQGPLPDTQYF. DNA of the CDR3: TGTGCCAGCAGCTTACCACAGGGCCCTCTCCCAGATACGCAGTATTTT.

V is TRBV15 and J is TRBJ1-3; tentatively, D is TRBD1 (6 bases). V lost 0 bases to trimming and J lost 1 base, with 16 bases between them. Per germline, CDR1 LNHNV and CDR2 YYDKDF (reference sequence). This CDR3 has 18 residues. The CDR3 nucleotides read TGTGCCACCAGCAGAGATCCTGTACAGGGATTGTCTGGAAACACCATATATTTT. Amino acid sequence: CATSRDPVQGLSGNTIYF.

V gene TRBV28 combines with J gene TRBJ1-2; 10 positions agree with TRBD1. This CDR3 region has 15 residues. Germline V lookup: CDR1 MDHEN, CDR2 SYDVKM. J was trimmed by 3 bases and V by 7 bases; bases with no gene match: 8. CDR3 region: CASILRDRGDYGYTF. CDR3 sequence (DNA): TGTGCCAGCATCCTCCGGGACAGGGGCGACTATGGCTACACCTTC.

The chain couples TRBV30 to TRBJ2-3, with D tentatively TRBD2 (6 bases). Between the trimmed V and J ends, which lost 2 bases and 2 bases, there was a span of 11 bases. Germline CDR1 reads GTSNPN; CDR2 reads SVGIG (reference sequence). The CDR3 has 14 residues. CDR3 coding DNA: TGTGCCTGGAGTCGGGACTCTACCACAGATACGCAGTATTTT. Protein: CAWSRDSTTDTQYF.

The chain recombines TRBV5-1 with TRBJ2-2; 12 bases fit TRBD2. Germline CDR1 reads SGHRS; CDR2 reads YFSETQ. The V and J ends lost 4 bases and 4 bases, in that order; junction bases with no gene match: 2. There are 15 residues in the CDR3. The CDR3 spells CASSVGLAGTGELFF. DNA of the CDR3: TGCGCCAGCAGCGTGGGACTAGCGGGCACCGGGGAGCTGTTTTTT.

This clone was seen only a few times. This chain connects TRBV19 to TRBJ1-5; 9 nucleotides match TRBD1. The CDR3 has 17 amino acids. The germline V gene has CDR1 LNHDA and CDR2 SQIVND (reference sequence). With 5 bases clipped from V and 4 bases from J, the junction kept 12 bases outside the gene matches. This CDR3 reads CASSQNPQGQGNQPQHF. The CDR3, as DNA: TGTGCCAGTAGTCAAAACCCTCAGGGACAGGGTAATCAGCCCCAGCATTTT.

CDR3 protein: CSAAEPREQFF. CDR3 sequence (DNA): TGCAGTGCTGCTGAACCGCGTGAGCAGTTCTTC. V is TRBV20-1 and J is TRBJ2-1, with D uncertain. Germline values: CDR1 DFQATT, CDR2 SNEGSKA (reference sequence). V was clipped by 5 bases and J by 9 bases, with 11 bases between them. The CDR3 runs to 11 residues.

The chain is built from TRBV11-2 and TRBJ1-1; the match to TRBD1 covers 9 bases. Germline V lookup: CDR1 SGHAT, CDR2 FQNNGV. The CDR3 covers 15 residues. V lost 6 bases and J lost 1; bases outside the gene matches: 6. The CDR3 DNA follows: TGTGCCAGCAGGCGGCCGGGACAGGGGAACACTGAAGCTTTCTTT. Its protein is CASRRPGQGNTEAFF.

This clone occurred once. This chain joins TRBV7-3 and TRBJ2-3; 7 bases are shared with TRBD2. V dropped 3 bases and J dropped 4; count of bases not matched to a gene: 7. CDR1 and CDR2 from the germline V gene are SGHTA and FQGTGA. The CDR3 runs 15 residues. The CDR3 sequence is CASSFDGRWSDTQYF. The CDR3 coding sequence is TGTGCCAGCAGCTTCGACGGGAGGTGGTCAGATACGCAGTATTTT.

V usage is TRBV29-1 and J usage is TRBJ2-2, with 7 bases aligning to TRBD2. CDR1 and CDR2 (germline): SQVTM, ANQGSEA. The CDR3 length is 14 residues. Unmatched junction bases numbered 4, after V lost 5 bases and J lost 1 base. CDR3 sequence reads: CSVWGGRNTGELFF. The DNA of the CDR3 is TGCAGCGTTTGGGGCGGGAGGAACACCGGGGAGCTGTTTTTT.

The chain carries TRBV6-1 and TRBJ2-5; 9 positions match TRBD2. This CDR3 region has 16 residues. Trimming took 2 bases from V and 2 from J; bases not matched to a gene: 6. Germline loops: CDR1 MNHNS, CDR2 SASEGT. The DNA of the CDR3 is TGTGCCAGCAGTGAAAGTGGCGGGAGGGCTCAAGAGACCCAGTACTTC. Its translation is CASSESGGRAQETQYF.

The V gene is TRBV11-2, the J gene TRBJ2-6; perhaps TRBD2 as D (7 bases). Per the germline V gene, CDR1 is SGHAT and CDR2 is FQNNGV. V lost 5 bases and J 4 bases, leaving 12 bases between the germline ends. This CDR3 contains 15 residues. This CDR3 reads CASSLPGGGANVLTF. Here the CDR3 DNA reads TGTGCCAGCAGCCTCCCGGGGGGCGGGGCCAACGTCCTGACTTTC.

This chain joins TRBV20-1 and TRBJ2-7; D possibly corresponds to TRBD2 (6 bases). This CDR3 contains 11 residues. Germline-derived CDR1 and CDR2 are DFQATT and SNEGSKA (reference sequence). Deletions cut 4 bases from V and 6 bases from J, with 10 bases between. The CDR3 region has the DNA TGCAGTGCTACTGGGGGAGGCGAGCAGTACTTC. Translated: CSATGGGEQYF.

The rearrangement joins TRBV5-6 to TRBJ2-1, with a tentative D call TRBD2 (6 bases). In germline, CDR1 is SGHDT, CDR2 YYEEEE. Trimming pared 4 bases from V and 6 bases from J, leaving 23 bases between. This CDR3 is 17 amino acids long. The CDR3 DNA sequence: TGTGCCAGCAGCCGAAGGGCGGGGACTGTGGGTAGCAATGAGCAGTTCTTC. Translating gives CASSRRAGTVGSNEQFF.

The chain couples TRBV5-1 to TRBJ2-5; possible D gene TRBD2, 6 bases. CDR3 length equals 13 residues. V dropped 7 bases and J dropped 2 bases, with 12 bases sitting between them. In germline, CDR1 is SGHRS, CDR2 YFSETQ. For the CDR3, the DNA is TGCGCCAGCTCGGAGGGTGATCAAGAGACCCAGTACTTC. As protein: CASSEGDQETQYF. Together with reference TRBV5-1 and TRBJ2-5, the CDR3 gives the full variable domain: KAGVTQTPRYLIKTRGQQVTLSCSPISGHRSVSWYQQTPGQGLQFLFEYFSETQRNKGNFPGRFSGRQFSNSRSEMNVSTLELGDSALYLCASSEGDQETQYFGPGTRLLVL.

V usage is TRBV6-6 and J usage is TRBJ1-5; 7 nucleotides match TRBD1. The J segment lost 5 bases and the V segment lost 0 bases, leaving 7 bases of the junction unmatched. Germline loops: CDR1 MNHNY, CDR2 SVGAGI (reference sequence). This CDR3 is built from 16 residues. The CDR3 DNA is TGTGCCAGCAGTTACTCGCCAGGGGGAATAGATCAGCCCCAGCATTTT. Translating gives CASSYSPGGIDQPQHF.

CDR3 DNA sequence: TGTGCCAGTAGTAGGGACAGGGCGGTGGGGACCCAGTACTTC. Amino acid sequence: CASSRDRAVGTQYF. The chain joins TRBV19 to TRBJ2-5; TRBD1 matches at 9 bases. Trimming took 4 bases from V and 7 from J; bases not matched to a gene: 7. The CDR3 has 14 residues. From germline, CDR1 is LNHDA and CDR2 SQIVND (reference sequence).

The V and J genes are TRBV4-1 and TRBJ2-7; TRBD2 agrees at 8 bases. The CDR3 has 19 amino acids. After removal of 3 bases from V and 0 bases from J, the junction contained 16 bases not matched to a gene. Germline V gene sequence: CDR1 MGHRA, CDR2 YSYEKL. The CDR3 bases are TGCGCCAGCAGCCATGGGTTCGGCAGGAGCGGGAGTACCTCCTACGAGCAGTACTTC. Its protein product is CASSHGFGRSGSTSYEQYF.

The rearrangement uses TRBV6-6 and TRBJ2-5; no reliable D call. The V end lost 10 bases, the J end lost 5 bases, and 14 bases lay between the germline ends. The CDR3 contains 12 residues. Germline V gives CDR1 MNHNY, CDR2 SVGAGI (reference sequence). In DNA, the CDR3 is TGTGCCACCAACTCGGCCGGGGAGACCCAGTACTTC. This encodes CATNSAGETQYF.

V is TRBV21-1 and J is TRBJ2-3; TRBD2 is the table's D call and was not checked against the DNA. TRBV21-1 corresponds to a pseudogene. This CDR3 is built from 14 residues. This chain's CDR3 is CASSKAPFTDTQYF. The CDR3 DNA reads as TGTGCCAGCAGCAAAGCCCCGTTCACAGATACGCAGTATTTT.

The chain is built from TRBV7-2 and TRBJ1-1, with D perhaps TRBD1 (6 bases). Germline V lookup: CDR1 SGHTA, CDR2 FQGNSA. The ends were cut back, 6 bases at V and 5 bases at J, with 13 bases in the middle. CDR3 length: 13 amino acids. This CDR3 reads CASRGQPLTEAFF. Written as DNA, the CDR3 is TGTGCCAGCAGAGGACAGCCTTTGACTGAAGCTTTCTTT.

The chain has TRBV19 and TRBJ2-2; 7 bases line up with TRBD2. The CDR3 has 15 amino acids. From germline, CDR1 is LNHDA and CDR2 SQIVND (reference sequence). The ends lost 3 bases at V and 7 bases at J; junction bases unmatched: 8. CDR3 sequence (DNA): TGTGCCAGTAGTATCGGGGGGTTCCAGATCGGGGAGCTGTTTTTT. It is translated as CASSIGGFQIGELFF.

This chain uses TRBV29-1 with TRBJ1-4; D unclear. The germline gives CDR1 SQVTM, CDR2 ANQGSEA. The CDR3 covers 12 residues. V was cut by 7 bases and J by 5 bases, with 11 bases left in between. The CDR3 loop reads CSGGFRNEKLFF. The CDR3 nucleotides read TGCAGCGGAGGCTTTAGGAATGAAAAACTGTTTTTT.

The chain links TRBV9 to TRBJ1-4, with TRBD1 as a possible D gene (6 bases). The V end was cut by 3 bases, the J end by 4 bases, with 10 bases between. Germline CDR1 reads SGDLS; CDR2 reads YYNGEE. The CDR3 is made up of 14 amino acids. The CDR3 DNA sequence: TGTGCCAGCAGCGGGGGGCCCTTTAATGAAAAACTGTTTTTT. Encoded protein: CASSGGPFNEKLFF.

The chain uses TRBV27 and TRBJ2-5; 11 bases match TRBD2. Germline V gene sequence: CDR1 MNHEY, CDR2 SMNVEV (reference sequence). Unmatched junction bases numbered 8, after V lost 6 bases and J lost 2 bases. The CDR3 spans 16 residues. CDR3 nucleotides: TGTGCCAGCAGATTTACGACTAGCGGGACGCAAGAGACCCAGTACTTC. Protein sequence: CASRFTTSGTQETQYF.

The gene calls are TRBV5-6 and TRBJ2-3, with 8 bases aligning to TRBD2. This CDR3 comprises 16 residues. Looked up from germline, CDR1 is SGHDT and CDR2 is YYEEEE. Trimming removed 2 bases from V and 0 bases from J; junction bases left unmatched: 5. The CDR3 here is CASSFWTSSSTDTQYF. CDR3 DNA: TGTGCCAGCAGCTTCTGGACTAGCAGCAGCACAGATACGCAGTATTTT.

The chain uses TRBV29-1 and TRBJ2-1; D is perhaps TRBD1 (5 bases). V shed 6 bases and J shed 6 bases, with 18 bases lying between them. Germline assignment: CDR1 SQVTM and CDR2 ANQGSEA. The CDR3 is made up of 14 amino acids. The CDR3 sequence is CSVVGLNTVNEQFF. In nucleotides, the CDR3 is TGCAGCGTGGTGGGGCTGAATACCGTCAATGAGCAGTTCTTC.